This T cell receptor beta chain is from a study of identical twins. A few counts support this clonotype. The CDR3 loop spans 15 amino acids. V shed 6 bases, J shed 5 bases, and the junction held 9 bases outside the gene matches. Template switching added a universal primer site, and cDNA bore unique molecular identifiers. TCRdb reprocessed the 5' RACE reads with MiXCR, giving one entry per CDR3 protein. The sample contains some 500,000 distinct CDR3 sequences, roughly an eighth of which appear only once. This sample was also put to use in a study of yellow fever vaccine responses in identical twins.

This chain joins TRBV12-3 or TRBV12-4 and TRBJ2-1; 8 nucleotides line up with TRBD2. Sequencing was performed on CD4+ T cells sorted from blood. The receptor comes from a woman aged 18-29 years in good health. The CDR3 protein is CASRFLAGLNNEQFF. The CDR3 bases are TGTGCCAGCAGATTTTTAGCGGGGCTCAACAATGAGCAGTTCTTC.